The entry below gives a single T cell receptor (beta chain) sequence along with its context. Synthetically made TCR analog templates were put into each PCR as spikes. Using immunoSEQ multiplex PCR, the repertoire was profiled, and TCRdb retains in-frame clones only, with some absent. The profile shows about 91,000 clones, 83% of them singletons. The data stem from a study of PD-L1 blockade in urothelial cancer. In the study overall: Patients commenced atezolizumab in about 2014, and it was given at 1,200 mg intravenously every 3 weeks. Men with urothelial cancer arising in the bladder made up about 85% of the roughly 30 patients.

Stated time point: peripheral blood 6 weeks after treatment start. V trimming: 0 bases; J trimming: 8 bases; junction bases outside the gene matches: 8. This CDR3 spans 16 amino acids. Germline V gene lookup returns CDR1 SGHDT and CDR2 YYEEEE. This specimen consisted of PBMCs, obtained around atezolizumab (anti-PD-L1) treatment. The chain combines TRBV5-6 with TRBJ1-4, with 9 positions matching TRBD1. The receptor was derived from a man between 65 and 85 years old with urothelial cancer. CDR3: CASSLGQGGFGEKLFF. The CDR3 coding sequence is TGTGCCAGCAGCTTGGGACAGGGGGGCTTCGGGGAAAAACTGTTTTTT.